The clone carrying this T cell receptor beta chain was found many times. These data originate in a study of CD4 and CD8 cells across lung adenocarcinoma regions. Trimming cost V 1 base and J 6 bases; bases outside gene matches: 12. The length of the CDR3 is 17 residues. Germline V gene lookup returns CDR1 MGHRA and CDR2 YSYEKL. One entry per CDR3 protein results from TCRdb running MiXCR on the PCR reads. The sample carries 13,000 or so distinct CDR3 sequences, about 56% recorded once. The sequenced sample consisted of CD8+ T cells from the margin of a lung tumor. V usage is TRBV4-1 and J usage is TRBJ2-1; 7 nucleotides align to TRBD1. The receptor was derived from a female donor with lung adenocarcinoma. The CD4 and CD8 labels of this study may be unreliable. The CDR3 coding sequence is TGCGCCAGCAGCCAAGGAGGGAGACAGGGAACCTCCAATGAGCAGTTCTTC. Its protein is CASSQGGRQGTSNEQFF.